A single sample is the source of the 24 T cell receptor beta chains below, sequenced in a study of spatial heterogeneity in lung cancer. Study-level points and caveats: The study found that expanded intratumoral alpha and beta TCR counts tracked tumor mutation counts.

These TCRs are of unknown antigen specificity. Time point: sample taken at primary tumor resection. TCRdb re-analysed the 5' RACE reads in MiXCR, keeping a single row per CDR3 protein. Among fewer than 8,500 distinct CDR3 sequences listed, approximately 8% were seen once. The source was lung tumor tissue, collected at surgery. These receptors were obtained from a male donor with early-stage non-small cell lung cancer.

This clonotype rates as medium-sized. V is TRBV6-2 or TRBV6-3 and J is TRBJ2-5; D not resolved. Looked up from germline, CDR1 is MNHEY and CDR2 is SVGEGT. The germline V and J ends were trimmed by 0 bases and 6 bases, with 11 bases remaining between them. The CDR3 is 14 amino acids. CDR3 DNA: TGTGCCAGCAGTTACTCGACGACCGCGAAGACCCAGTACTTC. Translation gives CASSYSTTAKTQYF.

This clonotype was counted once. This may stem from a read error, because a much larger clone lies one nucleotide away. The chain joins TRBV7-2 to TRBJ2-5; 9 bases agree with TRBD1. Germline trimming cut 2 bases from V and 9 bases from J; bases unmatched to any gene: 4. Germline CDR1 and CDR2: SGHTA and FQGNSA. The CDR3 has 13 residues. The CDR3 spells CASSLRQGEPQYF. The CDR3 DNA sequence: TGTGCCAGCAGCTTACGACAGGGGGAGCCCCAGTACTTC.

The genes are TRBV5-1 and TRBJ2-3; 7 bases map to TRBD2. The V and J ends lost 3 bases and 2 bases, in that order; junction bases with no gene match: 3. Germline CDR1 and CDR2: SGHRS and YFSETQ. The CDR3 contains 14 residues. CDR3 sequence reads: CASSSTSNTDTQYF. DNA for the CDR3: TGCGCCAGCAGCTCGACTAGCAACACAGATACGCAGTATTTT.

The V gene is TRBV6-1, the J gene TRBJ1-2, with 8 positions matching TRBD1. V trimming: 6 bases; J trimming: 5 bases; junction bases outside the gene matches: 8. This CDR3 is built from 14 residues. Germline CDR1 is MNHNS and CDR2 is SASEGT. The DNA of the CDR3 is TGTGCCAGCAGCCCAGGGGGCCTACCTTATGGCTACACCTTC. Translating it yields CASSPGGLPYGYTF.

This clonotype has only a few counts. V gene TRBV5-6 combines with J gene TRBJ2-3, with D tentatively TRBD1 (6 bases). From germline, CDR1 is SGHDT and CDR2 YYEEEE. The length of the CDR3 is 15 residues. With 1 base removed from V and 5 bases from J, the gap between germline ends came to 14 bases. The chain's CDR3 is CASSLRGTLEDTQYF. Here the CDR3 DNA reads TGTGCCAGCAGCTTGAGGGGGACGTTAGAAGATACGCAGTATTTT.

This clonotype was observed at least ten times. The chain employs TRBV11-3 and TRBJ2-2, with TRBD1 matching over 11 bases. In germline, CDR1 is SGHNT, CDR2 YENEEA. The V and J ends lost 4 bases and 5 bases, in that order; junction bases with no gene match: 9. This CDR3 is built from 17 residues. The CDR3 bases are TGTGCCAGCAGCTCGGATCCCGGGACAGGGGGGACCGGGGAGCTGTTTTTT. This encodes CASSSDPGTGGTGELFF.

This clonotype is labeled as medium-sized. The rearrangement joins TRBV7-9 to TRBJ1-1; D possibly corresponds to TRBD1 (5 bases). The V end lost 4 bases, the J end lost 5 bases, and 8 bases lay between the germline ends. The CDR3 is made up of 12 amino acids. Per the germline V gene, CDR1 is SEHNR and CDR2 is FQNEAQ (reference sequence). Here the CDR3 reads CASSSKGTEAFF. The CDR3, as DNA: TGTGCCAGCAGCTCAAAGGGGACTGAAGCTTTCTTT.

The chain combines TRBV7-3 with TRBJ1-1; D might be TRBD1 (5 bases). CDR3 length: 14 amino acids. CDR1 and CDR2 (germline): SGHTA, FQGTGA. Trimming took off 0 bases at V and 4 bases at J, with 9 bases between the two ends. The CDR3 region has the DNA TGTGCCAGCAGCTTAACACCAGGGTTCACTGAAGCTTTCTTT. Amino acids: CASSLTPGFTEAFF. The complete variable domain, with remaining parts taken from reference TRBV7-3 and TRBJ1-1, reads GAGVSQTPSNKVTEKGKYVELRCDPISGHTALYWYRQSLGQGPEFLIYFQGTGAADDSGLPNDRFFAVRPEGSVSTLKIQRTERGDSAVYLCASSLTPGFTEAFFGQGTRLTVV.

By share, this clonotype counts as medium-sized. The V call is TRBV9, the J call TRBJ2-1, with TRBD2 matching 10 bases. V trimming: 0 bases; J trimming: 4 bases; junction bases outside the gene matches: 1. The germline gives CDR1 SGDLS, CDR2 YYNGEE. The CDR3 is made up of 15 amino acids. The CDR3 DNA is TGTGCCAGCAGCGTAGAACTAGCGGGATACAATGAGCAGTTCTTC. Encoded protein: CASSVELAGYNEQFF.

This clonotype was counted many times. The gene calls are TRBV6-5 and TRBJ1-6; perhaps TRBD1 as D (5 bases). Trimming took 6 bases from V and 2 from J, leaving 8 bases between them. The CDR3 covers 14 residues. Per germline, CDR1 MNHEY and CDR2 SVGAGI. CDR3 amino acids: CASRSTAYNSPLHF. CDR3 DNA sequence: TGTGCCAGCAGATCGACAGCCTATAATTCACCCCTCCACTTT.

This clonotype turned up a few times. CDR3 amino acids: CASSLASGIPGELFF. The CDR3 bases are TGTGCCAGCAGCTTAGCTAGCGGGATCCCCGGGGAGCTGTTTTTT. The V gene is TRBV5-6, the J gene TRBJ2-2, with 9 bases identical to TRBD2. V was clipped by 2 bases and J by 6 bases; unmatched bases: 5. This CDR3 region has 15 residues. Germline CDR1 is SGHDT and CDR2 is YYEEEE. The full variable domain, completed using reference TRBV5-6 and TRBJ2-2, is DAGVTQSPTHLIKTRGQQVTLRCSPKSGHDTVSWYQQALGQGPQFIFQYYEEEERQRGNFPDRFSGHQFPNYSSELNVNALLLGDSALYLCASSLASGIPGELFFGEGSRLTVL.

This clonotype was seen ten or more times. This sequence joins TRBV5-1 and TRBJ2-2; 9 nucleotides line up with TRBD1. The ends lost 0 bases at V and 6 bases at J; junction bases unmatched: 9. Germline CDR1 SGHRS, CDR2 YFSETQ. CDR3 length equals 17 residues. The CDR3 protein is CASSLVGPGTGSGELFF. Here the CDR3 DNA reads TGCGCCAGCAGCTTGGTGGGTCCCGGGACAGGGTCCGGGGAGCTGTTTTTT.

This clonotype is deemed medium-sized. This rearrangement joins TRBV20-1 to TRBJ2-3, with D uncertain. The CDR3 sequence is 10 residues long. V was cut by 6 bases and J by 3 bases, with 4 bases left in between. Germline CDR1 and CDR2: DFQATT and SNEGSKA (reference sequence). CDR3: CSARTDTQYF. CDR3 DNA: TGCAGTGCCCGTACAGATACGCAGTATTTT.

Judged by abundance, this clonotype is medium-sized (0.01 to 0.1%). The chain combines TRBV19 with TRBJ2-5; D possibly corresponds to TRBD1 (5 bases). This CDR3 spans 16 amino acids. V shed 0 bases and J shed 5 bases, with 16 bases lying between them. Germline loops: CDR1 LNHDA, CDR2 SQIVND (reference sequence). This CDR3 is CASSIERTAPGETQYF. The CDR3, as DNA: TGTGCCAGTAGTATAGAACGGACCGCGCCAGGGGAGACCCAGTACTTC.

This clonotype was seen repeatedly, ten times or more. This chain joins TRBV5-1 and TRBJ2-3, with 12 positions matching TRBD2. V gave up 2 bases and J gave up 4 bases; unmatched junction bases: 8. CDR3 length: 17 amino acids. Germline assignment: CDR1 SGHRS and CDR2 YFSETQ. DNA for the CDR3: TGCGCCAGCAGCTTCGGGTCTAGCGGGAGGGCAGCAGATACGCAGTATTTT. Amino acids: CASSFGSSGRAADTQYF. The whole variable domain, filled in from reference TRBV5-1 and TRBJ2-3, reads KAGVTQTPRYLIKTRGQQVTLSCSPISGHRSVSWYQQTPGQGLQFLFEYFSETQRNKGNFPGRFSGRQFSNSRSEMNVSTLELGDSALYLCASSFGSSGRAADTQYFGPGTRLTVL.

This clonotype was detected ten times or more. This sequence joins TRBV19 and TRBJ2-1, with 13 positions matching TRBD2. This CDR3 is 16 amino acids long. After removal of 5 bases from V and 7 bases from J, the junction contained 8 bases not matched to a gene. CDR1 is LNHDA, CDR2 SQIVND, per germline (reference sequence). CDR3 DNA sequence: TGTGCCAGTAGTCAGGCCGGGACTAGCGGGAAGAATGAGCAGTTCTTC. Translation: CASSQAGTSGKNEQFF.

This clonotype has a handful of counts. The genes are TRBV11-2 and TRBJ2-1; TRBD1 agrees at 8 bases. In germline, CDR1 is SGHAT, CDR2 FQNNGV. V was pared by 4 bases and J by 7 bases, with 9 bases of the junction left unmatched. This CDR3 region has 15 residues. CDR3 coding DNA: TGTGCCAGCAGCTCGTCACCGGGACAGGCGAATGAGCAGTTCTTC. It encodes CASSSSPGQANEQFF.

The sample holds a few counts of this clonotype. The chain carries TRBV7-2 and TRBJ1-5, with 7 bases aligning to TRBD1. The CDR3 is 16 amino acids. The ends lost 1 base at V and 0 bases at J; junction bases unmatched: 3. CDR1 SGHTA and CDR2 FQGNSA come from the germline V gene. The CDR3 DNA sequence: TGTGCCAGCAGCTTAGAAGGGGGCTATAGCAATCAGCCCCAGCATTTT. Its translation: CASSLEGGYSNQPQHF.

This clonotype rates as medium-sized. The chain combines TRBV19 with TRBJ2-2, with TRBD2 matching over 10 bases. V gave up 4 bases and J gave up 1 base; unmatched junction bases: 0. The CDR3 has 15 residues. CDR1 LNHDA and CDR2 SQIVND come from the germline V gene (reference sequence). For the CDR3, the DNA is TGTGCCAGTAGTAGGACTAGCGGGAACACCGGGGAGCTGTTTTTT. Translated, it gives CASSRTSGNTGELFF. Drawing the rest from reference TRBV19 and TRBJ2-2, the complete variable domain is DGGITQSPKYLFRKEGQNVTLSCEQNLNHDAMYWYRQDPGQGLRLIYYSQIVNDFQKGDIAEGYSVSREKKESFPLTVTSAQKNPTAFYLCASSRTSGNTGELFFGEGSRLTVL.

Ten or more counts support this clonotype. The V gene is TRBV20-1, the J gene TRBJ1-1, with D perhaps matching TRBD1 (6 bases). The CDR3 sequence is 15 residues long. Germline V gene sequence: CDR1 DFQATT, CDR2 SNEGSKA (reference sequence). Trimming took 3 bases from V and 0 from J, leaving 14 bases between them. Written as DNA, the CDR3 is TGCAGTGCTAGGGGCAGGGGCGGGATGAACACTGAAGCTTTCTTT. Translating gives CSARGRGGMNTEAFF.

This clonotype counts as medium-sized. This sequence joins TRBV28 and TRBJ1-4; 9 nucleotides match TRBD1. The germline gives CDR1 MDHEN, CDR2 SYDVKM. CDR3 length equals 15 residues. V dropped 4 bases and J dropped 7; count of bases not matched to a gene: 7. The CDR3 bases are TGTGCCAGCAGTTATACAGGGGGCGAGGGTGAAAAACTGTTTTTT. This encodes CASSYTGGEGEKLFF.

This clonotype appeared many times. The chain couples TRBV5-1 to TRBJ1-1; maybe TRBD1 (5 bases). Trimming cost V 4 bases and J 1 base, with 8 bases left between them. Germline V gives CDR1 SGHRS, CDR2 YFSETQ. This CDR3 has 13 residues. Written as DNA, the CDR3 is TGCGCCAGCAGCGTCAGGGAGAACACTGAAGCTTTCTTT. Translated: CASSVRENTEAFF.

This clonotype was observed at least ten times. This chain links TRBV7-2 with TRBJ2-3, with D unresolved. There are 14 residues in the CDR3. CDR1 is SGHTA, CDR2 FQGNSA, per germline. V lost 2 bases and J 4 bases, leaving 10 bases between the germline ends. The CDR3 loop reads CASSLLLPPDTQYF. In nucleotides, the CDR3 is TGTGCCAGCAGCTTACTCCTTCCGCCAGATACGCAGTATTTT.

By sample share, this clonotype is medium-sized. J is TRBJ2-6 and V is TRBV12-3 or TRBV12-4; D may correspond to TRBD1 or TRBD2 (5 bases each). The CDR3 sequence is 15 residues long. V lost 7 bases and J lost 3, with 13 bases in between. CDR3 in DNA: TGTGCCAGCACCTGGGGGTCGGTTGGGGCCAACGTCCTGACTTTC. It codes for CASTWGSVGANVLTF.